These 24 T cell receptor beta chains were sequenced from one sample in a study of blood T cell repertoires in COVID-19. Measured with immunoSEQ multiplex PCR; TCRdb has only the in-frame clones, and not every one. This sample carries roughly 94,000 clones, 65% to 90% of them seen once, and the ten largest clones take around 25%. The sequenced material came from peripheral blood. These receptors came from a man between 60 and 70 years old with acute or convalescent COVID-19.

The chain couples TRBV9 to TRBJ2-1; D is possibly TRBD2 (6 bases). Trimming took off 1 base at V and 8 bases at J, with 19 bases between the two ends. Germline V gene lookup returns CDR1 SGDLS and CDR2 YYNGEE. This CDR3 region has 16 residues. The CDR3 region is CASSVRGGGTSDEQFF. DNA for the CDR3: TGTGCCAGCAGCGTAAGGGGTGGGGGGACTTCGGATGAGCAGTTCTTC.

CDR3 nucleotides: TGTGCCAGCTTCCTGAAAGGCCCTAGCGGGGCCCCGGTGAGCAATGAGCAGTTCTTC. Amino acids: CASFLKGPSGAPVSNEQFF. The chain joins TRBV7-3 to TRBJ2-1; 9 positions agree with TRBD2. Germline CDR1 reads SGHTA; CDR2 reads FQGTGA. This CDR3 is built from 19 residues. V gave up 8 bases and J gave up 6 bases; unmatched junction bases: 23.

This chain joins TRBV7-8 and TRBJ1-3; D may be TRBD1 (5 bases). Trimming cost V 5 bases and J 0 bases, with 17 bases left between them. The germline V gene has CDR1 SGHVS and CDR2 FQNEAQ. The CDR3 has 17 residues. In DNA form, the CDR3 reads TGTGCCAGCAGCCCCTGGGGCTTTGGGGTCTCTGGAAACACCATATATTTT. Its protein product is CASSPWGFGVSGNTIYF.

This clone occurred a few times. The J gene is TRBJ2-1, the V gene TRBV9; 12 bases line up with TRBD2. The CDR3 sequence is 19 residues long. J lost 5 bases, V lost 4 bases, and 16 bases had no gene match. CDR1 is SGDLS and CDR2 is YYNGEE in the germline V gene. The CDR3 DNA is TGTGCCAGCAGCCCCTCGGGACTAGCGGGTTATCGCCCCCACAATGAGCAGTTCTTC. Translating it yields CASSPSGLAGYRPHNEQFF.

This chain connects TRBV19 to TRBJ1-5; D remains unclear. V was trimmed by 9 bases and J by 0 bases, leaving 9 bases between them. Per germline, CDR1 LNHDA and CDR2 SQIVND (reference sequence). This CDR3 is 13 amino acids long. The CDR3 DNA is TGTGCCAGCAAATACAATAGCAATCAGCCCCAGCATTTT. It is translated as CASKYNSNQPQHF.

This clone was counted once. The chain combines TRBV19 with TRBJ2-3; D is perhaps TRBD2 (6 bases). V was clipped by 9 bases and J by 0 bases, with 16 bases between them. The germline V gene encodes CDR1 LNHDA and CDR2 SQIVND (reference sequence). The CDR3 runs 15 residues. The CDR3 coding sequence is TGTGCCAGCCTCAGTAGGGGAGGAAGCACAGATACGCAGTATTTT. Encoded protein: CASLSRGGSTDTQYF. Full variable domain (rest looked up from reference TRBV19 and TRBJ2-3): DGGITQSPKYLFRKEGQNVTLSCEQNLNHDAMYWYRQDPGQGLRLIYYSQIVNDFQKGDIAEGYSVSREKKESFPLTVTSAQKNPTAFYLCASLSRGGSTDTQYFGPGTRLTVL.

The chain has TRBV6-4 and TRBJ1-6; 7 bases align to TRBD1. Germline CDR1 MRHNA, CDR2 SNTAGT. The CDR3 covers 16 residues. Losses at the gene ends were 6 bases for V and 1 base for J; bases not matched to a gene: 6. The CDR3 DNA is TGTGCCAGCAGAGAACAGGGGTCTTCCTATAATTCACCCCTCCACTTT. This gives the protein CASREQGSSYNSPLHF.

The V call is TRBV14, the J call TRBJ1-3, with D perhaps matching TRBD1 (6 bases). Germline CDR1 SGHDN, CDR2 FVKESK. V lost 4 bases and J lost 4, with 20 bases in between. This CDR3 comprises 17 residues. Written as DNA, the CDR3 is TGTGCCAGCAGCCCAATCGGCGGGGGGCTCCGCGGAAACACCATATATTTT. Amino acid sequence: CASSPIGGGLRGNTIYF.

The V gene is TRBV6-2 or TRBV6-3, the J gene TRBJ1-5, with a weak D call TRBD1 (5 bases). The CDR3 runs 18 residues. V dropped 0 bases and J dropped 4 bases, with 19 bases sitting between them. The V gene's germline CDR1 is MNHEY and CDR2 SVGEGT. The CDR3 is CASSYSRPGVFRNQPQHF. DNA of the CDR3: TGTGCCAGCAGTTACTCCCGGCCGGGGGTATTCAGGAATCAGCCCCAGCATTTT.

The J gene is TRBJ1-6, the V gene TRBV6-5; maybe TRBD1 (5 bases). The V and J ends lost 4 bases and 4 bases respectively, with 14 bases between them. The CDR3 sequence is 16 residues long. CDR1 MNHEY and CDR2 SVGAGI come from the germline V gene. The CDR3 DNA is TGTGCCAGCAGTTCACGACAGACGCTGTATAATTCACCCCTCCACTTT. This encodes CASSSRQTLYNSPLHF.

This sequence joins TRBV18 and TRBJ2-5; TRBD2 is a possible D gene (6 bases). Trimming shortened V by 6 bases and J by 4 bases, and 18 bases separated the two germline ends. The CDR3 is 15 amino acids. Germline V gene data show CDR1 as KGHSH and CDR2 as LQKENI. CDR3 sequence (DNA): TGTGCCAGCTCGGCGGGGACCGGGCCGGGAGAGACCCAGTACTTC. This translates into CASSAGTGPGETQYF.

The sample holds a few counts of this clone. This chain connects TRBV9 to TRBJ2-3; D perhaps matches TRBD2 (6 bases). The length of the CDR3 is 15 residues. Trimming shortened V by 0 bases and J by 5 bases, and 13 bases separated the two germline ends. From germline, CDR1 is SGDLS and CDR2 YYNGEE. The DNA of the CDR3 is TGTGCCAGCAGCGTAGGCGGGGACGAGCGAGATACGCAGTATTTT. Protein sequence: CASSVGGDERDTQYF.

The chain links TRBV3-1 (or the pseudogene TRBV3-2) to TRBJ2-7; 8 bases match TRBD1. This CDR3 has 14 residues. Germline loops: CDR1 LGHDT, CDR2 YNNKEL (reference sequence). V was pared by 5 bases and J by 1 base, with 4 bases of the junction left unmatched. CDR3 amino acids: CASSGQGRSYEQYF. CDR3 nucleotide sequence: TGTGCCAGCAGCGGACAGGGTCGGTCCTACGAGCAGTACTTC.

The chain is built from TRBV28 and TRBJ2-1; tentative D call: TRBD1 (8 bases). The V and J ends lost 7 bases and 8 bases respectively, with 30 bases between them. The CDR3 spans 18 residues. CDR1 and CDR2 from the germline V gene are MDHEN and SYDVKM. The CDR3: CASTPPPRRTGGRDEQFF. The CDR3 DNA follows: TGTGCCAGCACTCCTCCCCCTCGTCGTACAGGGGGGAGGGATGAGCAGTTCTTC.

In DNA, the CDR3 is TGTGCCAGCAGTCAGCGGACTAGCGGTGGTCCTAGCACAGATACGCAGTATTTT. Its protein product is CASSQRTSGGPSTDTQYF. This rearrangement joins TRBV6-2 or TRBV6-3 to TRBJ2-3, with 10 nucleotides matching TRBD2. Germline V gene lookup returns CDR1 MNHEY and CDR2 SVGEGT. Losses at the gene ends were 5 bases for V and 0 bases for J; bases not matched to a gene: 11. The CDR3 contains 18 residues.

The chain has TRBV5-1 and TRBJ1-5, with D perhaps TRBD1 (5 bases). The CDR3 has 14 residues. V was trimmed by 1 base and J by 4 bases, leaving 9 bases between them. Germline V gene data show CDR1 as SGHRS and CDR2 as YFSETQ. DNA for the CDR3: TGCGCCAGCAGCTTGTTGGGGGGAAATCAGCCCCAGCATTTT. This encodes CASSLLGGNQPQHF.

The CDR3 DNA reads TGCAGCGTTGGTTTAGTGAACACTGAAGCTTTCTTT. Translation: CSVGLVNTEAFF. This chain joins TRBV29-1 and TRBJ1-1; D uncertain. The CDR3 totals 12 residues. Trimming removed 4 bases from V and 0 bases from J, with 6 bases in between. CDR1 is SQVTM and CDR2 is ANQGSEA in the germline V gene. Complete variable domain (other parts from reference TRBV29-1 and TRBJ1-1): SAVISQKPSRDICQRGTSLTIQCQVDSQVTMMFWYRQQPGQSLTLIATANQGSEATYESGFVIDKFPISRPNLTFSTLTVSNMSPEDSSIYLCSVGLVNTEAFFGQGTRLTVV.

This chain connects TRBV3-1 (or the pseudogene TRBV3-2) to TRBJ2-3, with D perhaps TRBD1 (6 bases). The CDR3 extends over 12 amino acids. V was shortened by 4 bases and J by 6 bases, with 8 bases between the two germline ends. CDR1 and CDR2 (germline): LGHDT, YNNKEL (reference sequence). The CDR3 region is CASSRTGDTQYF. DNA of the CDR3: TGTGCCAGCAGCCGAACAGGGGATACGCAGTATTTT.

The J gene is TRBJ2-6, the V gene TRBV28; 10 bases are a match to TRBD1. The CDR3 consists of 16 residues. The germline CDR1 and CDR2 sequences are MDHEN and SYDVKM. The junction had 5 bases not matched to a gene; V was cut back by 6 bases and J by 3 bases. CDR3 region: CASRGGQGNGANVLTF. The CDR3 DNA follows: TGTGCCAGCAGGGGGGGACAGGGGAATGGGGCCAACGTCCTGACTTTC.

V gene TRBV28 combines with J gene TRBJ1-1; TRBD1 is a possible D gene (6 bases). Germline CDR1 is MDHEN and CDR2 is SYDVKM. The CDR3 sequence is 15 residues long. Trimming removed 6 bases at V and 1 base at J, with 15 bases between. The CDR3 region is CASRYAGTQNTEAFF. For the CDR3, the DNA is TGTGCCAGCAGGTATGCCGGGACACAGAACACTGAAGCTTTCTTT.

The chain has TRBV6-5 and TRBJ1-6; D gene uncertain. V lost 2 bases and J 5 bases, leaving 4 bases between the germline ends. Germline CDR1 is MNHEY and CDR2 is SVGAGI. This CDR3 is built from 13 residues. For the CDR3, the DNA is TGTGCCAGCAGTTACAGCCATAATTCACCCCTCCACTTT. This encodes CASSYSHNSPLHF.

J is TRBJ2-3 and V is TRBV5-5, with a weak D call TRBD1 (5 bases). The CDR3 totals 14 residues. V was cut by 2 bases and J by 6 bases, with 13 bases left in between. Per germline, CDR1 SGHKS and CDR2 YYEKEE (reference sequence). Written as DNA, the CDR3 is TGTGCCAGCAGCTTTGGTAGGGGTCCGGATACGCAGTATTTT. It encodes CASSFGRGPDTQYF. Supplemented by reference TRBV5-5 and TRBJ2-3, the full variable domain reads DAGVTQSPTHLIKTRGQQVTLRCSPISGHKSVSWYQQVLGQGPQFIFQYYEKEERGRGNFPDRFSARQFPNYSSELNVNALLLGDSALYLCASSFGRGPDTQYFGPGTRLTVL.

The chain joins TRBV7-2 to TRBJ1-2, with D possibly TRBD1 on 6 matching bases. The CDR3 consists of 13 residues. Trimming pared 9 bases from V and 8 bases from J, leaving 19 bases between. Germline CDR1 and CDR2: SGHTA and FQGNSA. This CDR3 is CARDRFQGIGYTF. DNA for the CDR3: TGTGCCAGAGATAGGTTCCAGGGGATAGGCTACACCTTC.

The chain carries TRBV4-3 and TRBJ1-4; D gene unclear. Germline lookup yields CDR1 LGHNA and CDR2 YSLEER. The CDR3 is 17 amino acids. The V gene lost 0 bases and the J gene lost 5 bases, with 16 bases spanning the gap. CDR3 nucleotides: TGCGCCAGCAGCCAAGATCCTGGGCTCAGCCACAATGAAAAACTGTTTTTT. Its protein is CASSQDPGLSHNEKLFF.